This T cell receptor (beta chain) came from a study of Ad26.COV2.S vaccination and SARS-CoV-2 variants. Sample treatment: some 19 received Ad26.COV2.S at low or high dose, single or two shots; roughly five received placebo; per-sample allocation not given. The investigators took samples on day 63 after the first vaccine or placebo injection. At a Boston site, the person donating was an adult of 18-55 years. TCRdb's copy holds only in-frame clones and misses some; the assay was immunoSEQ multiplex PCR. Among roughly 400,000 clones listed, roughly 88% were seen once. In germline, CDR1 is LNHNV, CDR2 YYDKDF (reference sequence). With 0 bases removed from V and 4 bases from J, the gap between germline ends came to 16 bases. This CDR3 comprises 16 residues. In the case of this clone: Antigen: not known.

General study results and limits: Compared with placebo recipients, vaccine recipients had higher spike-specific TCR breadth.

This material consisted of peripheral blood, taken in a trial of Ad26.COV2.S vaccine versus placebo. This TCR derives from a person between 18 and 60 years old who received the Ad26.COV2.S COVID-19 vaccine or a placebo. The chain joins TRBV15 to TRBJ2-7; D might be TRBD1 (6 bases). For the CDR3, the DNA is TGTGCCACCAGCAGAGATCCGGGTGGCAGGGGATACGAGCAGTACTTC. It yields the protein CATSRDPGGRGYEQYF.